One and the same sample provided the 20 T cell receptor beta chains below, sequenced in a study of blood T cells in healthy people across ages (dated by TCRdb to between 2015 and 2017). Libraries were prepared through 5' RACE. Sequencing relied on an Illumina HiSeq 2500. A second PCR of about 7 to 12 cycles was performed with a sample-barcoded 5' primer and a J-beta primer mix. TCRdb handled the public reads itself, with Q25 trimming in fastp and clone calling in MiXCR, and kept productive beta chains. Records with the same CDR3 protein are collapsed into one entry carrying the most frequent genes and DNA. The sample has more than 700,000 distinct CDR3 sequences on record, about 42% of them singletons. The ten largest clonotypes hold 18% of the sample. The sequenced sample consisted of blood. Receptors originate from an older man in good health.

This clonotype turned up a few times. J is TRBJ2-1 and V is TRBV20-1, with 13 bases matching TRBD2. The V and J ends lost 1 base and 0 bases, in that order; junction bases with no gene match: 9. CDR1 DFQATT and CDR2 SNEGSKA come from the germline V gene (reference sequence). The CDR3 runs to 19 residues. The CDR3 loop reads CSARVGTSGNLSSYNEQFF. The CDR3 DNA reads as TGCAGTGCTAGAGTAGGGACTAGCGGGAATCTGAGCTCCTACAATGAGCAGTTCTTC.

The rearrangement links TRBV5-1 to TRBJ1-6, with TRBD1 matching over 7 bases. V was clipped by 4 bases and J by 5 bases; unmatched bases: 3. Germline V gene sequence: CDR1 SGHRS, CDR2 YFSETQ. This CDR3 contains 14 residues. The CDR3 bases are TGCGCCAGCAGCCAACAGGGGAATAATTCACCCCTCCACTTT. It encodes CASSQQGNNSPLHF.

The chain recombines TRBV18 with TRBJ1-5; a weak D match, TRBD1 (5 bases). This CDR3 is built from 12 residues. V was clipped by 3 bases and J by 9 bases, with 9 bases between them. In germline, CDR1 is KGHSH, CDR2 LQKENI. This chain's CDR3 is CASSPGPGPQHF. CDR3 nucleotide sequence: TGTGCCAGCTCACCGGGGCCAGGGCCCCAGCATTTT.

The V and J genes are TRBV11-3 and TRBJ2-3; D remains ambiguous. The germline gives CDR1 SGHNT, CDR2 YENEEA. Trimming pared 5 bases from V and 5 bases from J, leaving 14 bases between. The CDR3 is 14 residues long. CDR3 amino acids: CASSVTNWEDTQYF. CDR3 bases: TGTGCCAGCAGCGTAACTAATTGGGAAGATACGCAGTATTTT.

Turning to this clonotype: Given a much more abundant clone one base away, this may be a read error. The chain has TRBV24-1 and TRBJ2-5; D perhaps matches TRBD1 (5 bases). CDR1 is KGHDR and CDR2 is SFDVKD in the germline V gene. The CDR3 loop spans 16 amino acids. The CDR3 bases are TGTGCCGCCAGTGACCCCTACCAGGGTTTCGGAGAGACCCAGTACTTC. It specifies CAASDPYQGFGETQYF.

This rearrangement joins TRBV10-3 to TRBJ2-1; TRBD2 might be the D (6 bases). The CDR3 extends over 14 amino acids. V lost 10 bases and J lost 4, with 17 bases in between. Germline loops: CDR1 ENHRY, CDR2 SYGVKD. CDR3 sequence: CASFEGGAYNEQFF. The CDR3 region has the DNA TGTGCCAGTTTTGAGGGAGGAGCGTACAATGAGCAGTTCTTC.

This clonotype was recorded a few times. V usage is TRBV5-5 and J usage is TRBJ1-6, with D perhaps matching TRBD1 (6 bases). Deletions cut 3 bases from V and 0 bases from J, with 16 bases between. The CDR3 contains 18 residues. Germline loops: CDR1 SGHKS, CDR2 YYEKEE (reference sequence). CDR3 residues: CASSSRGQLSSYNSPLHF. CDR3 in DNA: TGTGCCAGCAGCTCCAGGGGACAACTGAGCTCCTATAATTCACCCCTCCACTTT. Supplemented by reference TRBV5-5 and TRBJ1-6, the full variable domain reads DAGVTQSPTHLIKTRGQQVTLRCSPISGHKSVSWYQQVLGQGPQFIFQYYEKEERGRGNFPDRFSARQFPNYSSELNVNALLLGDSALYLCASSSRGQLSSYNSPLHFGNGTRLTVT.

This chain links TRBV20-1 with TRBJ2-7, with a weak D call TRBD2 (7 bases). This CDR3 comprises 14 residues. Trimming cost V 5 bases and J 2 bases, with 16 bases left between them. CDR1 is DFQATT and CDR2 is SNEGSKA in the germline V gene (reference sequence). The CDR3 loop is CSALDSGGPYEQYF. CDR3 sequence (DNA): TGCAGTGCTTTGGACTCCGGGGGGCCCTACGAGCAGTACTTC.

The genes are TRBV12-3 or TRBV12-4 and TRBJ1-2, with 7 bases that match TRBD1. J gave up 4 bases and V 6 bases, and 11 bases lay outside the gene matches. This CDR3 is 15 amino acids long. CDR3 in amino acids: CASRPTAPGGYGYTF. The CDR3 DNA reads TGTGCCAGCAGACCGACAGCGCCAGGGGGCTATGGCTACACCTTC.

In this sample, this clonotype turned up a few times. V and J are TRBV5-1 and TRBJ2-7, with D perhaps TRBD2 (6 bases). This CDR3 is built from 14 residues. Germline V CDR1 and CDR2: SGHRS, YFSETQ. The germline V and J ends were trimmed by 1 base and 3 bases, with 11 bases remaining between them. The DNA of the CDR3 is TGCGCCAGCAGCTTGATAGTTAGCGGCTACGAGCAGTACTTC. Amino acids: CASSLIVSGYEQYF.

This clonotype has at least ten counts. V gene TRBV9 combines with J gene TRBJ2-1; the D gene is possibly TRBD2 (5 bases). The CDR3 runs to 13 residues. Germline CDR1 is SGDLS and CDR2 is YYNGEE. V was cut by 4 bases and J by 9 bases, with 14 bases left in between. The chain's CDR3 is CASSSRPGGEQFF. CDR3 nucleotides: TGTGCCAGCAGCTCGCGACCCGGAGGTGAGCAGTTCTTC.

The V gene is TRBV11-2, the J gene TRBJ2-1; a possible D gene is TRBD2 (5 bases). This CDR3 is built from 13 residues. V was cut by 5 bases and J by 5 bases, with 10 bases left in between. Germline assignment: CDR1 SGHAT and CDR2 FQNNGV. CDR3 sequence reads: CASSKGGHNEQFF. The CDR3 nucleotides read TGTGCCAGCAGCAAAGGAGGACACAATGAGCAGTTCTTC.

In this sample, this clonotype turned up a few times. The V and J genes are TRBV7-3 and TRBJ2-5; possible D gene TRBD2, 6 bases. Germline CDR1 SGHTA, CDR2 FQGTGA. V was shortened by 6 bases and J by 4 bases, with 18 bases between the two germline ends. This CDR3 has 15 amino acids. CDR3 loop: CASSHNSGSGETQYF. The CDR3 region has the DNA TGTGCCAGCAGTCATAATAGCGGTAGTGGAGAGACCCAGTACTTC. The whole variable domain, filled in from reference TRBV7-3 and TRBJ2-5, reads GAGVSQTPSNKVTEKGKYVELRCDPISGHTALYWYRQSLGQGPEFLIYFQGTGAADDSGLPNDRFFAVRPEGSVSTLKIQRTERGDSAVYLCASSHNSGSGETQYFGPGTRLLVL.

This chain joins TRBV5-1 and TRBJ1-2, with a tentative D call TRBD1 (6 bases). The CDR3 contains 15 residues. Germline assignment: CDR1 SGHRS and CDR2 YFSETQ. Trimming removed 0 bases from V and 0 bases from J, with 9 bases in between. The DNA of the CDR3 is TGCGCCAGCAGCTTGGTTGGGGGCCCTAACTATGGCTACACCTTC. The encoded protein is CASSLVGGPNYGYTF.

Points on this clonotype: This clone may be a read error of a much larger clone one base away. DNA for the CDR3: TGCGCCAGCAGCTTCGCTTCAGGAGGGAACTATGGCTACACCTTC. As protein: CASSFASGGNYGYTF. The chain couples TRBV5-1 to TRBJ1-2; D gene unclear. Between the trimmed V and J ends, which lost 2 bases and 2 bases, there was a span of 13 bases. The CDR3 contains 15 residues. Germline assignment: CDR1 SGHRS and CDR2 YFSETQ.

The rearrangement links TRBV11-3 to TRBJ2-1, with 7 bases identical to TRBD1. The CDR3 is 15 residues long. The V and J ends lost 0 bases and 7 bases, in that order; junction bases with no gene match: 6. Germline CDR1 reads SGHNT; CDR2 reads YENEEA. The CDR3 here is CASSLEGQTGNEQFF. As DNA, the CDR3 is TGTGCCAGCAGCTTAGAGGGACAGACAGGGAATGAGCAGTTCTTC. The whole variable domain, filled in from reference TRBV11-3 and TRBJ2-1, reads EAGVVQSPRYKIIEKKQPVAFWCNPISGHNTLYWYLQNLGQGPELLIRYENEEAVDDSQLPKDRFSAERLKGVDSTLKIQPAELGDSAVYLCASSLEGQTGNEQFFGPGTRLTVL.

This clonotype was seen a handful of times. The chain uses TRBV7-2 and TRBJ2-1; D not resolved. Trimming shortened V by 1 base and J by 7 bases, and 17 bases separated the two germline ends. The germline V gene encodes CDR1 SGHTA and CDR2 FQGNSA. The CDR3 spans 16 residues. The CDR3 coding sequence is TGTGCCAGCAGCTTAGAGTCGGGCGGCGTAAAGAATGAGCAGTTCTTC. Amino acid sequence: CASSLESGGVKNEQFF.

There are many counts of this clonotype. This chain joins TRBV10-1 and TRBJ2-5; D is perhaps TRBD2 (5 bases). The CDR3 is made up of 13 amino acids. The V end lost 4 bases, the J end lost 5 bases, and 11 bases lay between the germline ends. Germline V lookup: CDR1 WNHNN, CDR2 SYGVQD (reference sequence). CDR3 in amino acids: CASSGSGSETQYF. The CDR3 DNA is TGCGCCAGCAGTGGGAGCGGTTCGGAGACCCAGTACTTC.

A word on this clonotype: An end of the junction does not agree with germline; a read error may underlie this. The chain recombines TRBV5-1 with TRBJ2-7, with TRBD2 as a possible D gene (6 bases). Germline V gene lookup returns CDR1 SGHRS and CDR2 YFSETQ. The CDR3 totals 16 residues. The CDR3 region has the DNA TGCGCCTGCAGCTTTGACATGGGGACTGCGTCTTACGAGCAGTACTTC. Its translation is CACSFDMGTASYEQYF.

Points on this clonotype: An end of the junction does not agree with germline; a read error may underlie this. This chain links TRBV9 with TRBJ2-4; perhaps TRBD2 as D (6 bases). The DNA end is a closer match to TRBJ2-7, so the J assignment may be wrong. The CDR3 is 12 residues long. Germline V gene data show CDR1 as SGDLS and CDR2 as YYNGEE. As DNA, the CDR3 is TGTCCCAGCAGCGTAGCGGACTACGAGCAGTACTTC. Translating it yields CPSSVADYEQYF.